A single sample gave rise to the 22 T cell receptor beta chains below, sequenced in a study of OX40 agonist ivuxolimab in advanced cancers. Produced via immunoSEQ multiplex PCR; TCRdb's table is partial and in-frame only. The sample has more than 65,000 clones, 80% to 95% seen once. Material: CD4+ or CD8+ T cells sorted from blood, obtained in a trial of the OX40 agonist ivuxolimab. Receptors were obtained from an adult with an advanced solid tumor such as melanoma, head and neck, liver or kidney cancer.

The table lists this clone with a count of one. The genes are TRBV29-1 and TRBJ2-5; D is undetermined. The germline CDR1 and CDR2 sequences are SQVTM and ANQGSEA. The CDR3 loop spans 12 amino acids. Trimming took off 5 bases at V and 5 bases at J, with 12 bases between the two ends. CDR3 in amino acids: CSVLGGDETQYF. DNA for the CDR3: TGCAGCGTTTTGGGTGGGGATGAGACCCAGTACTTC.

The chain combines TRBV6-1 with TRBJ1-3; D is ambiguous. The CDR3 runs 13 residues. The germline CDR1 and CDR2 sequences are MNHNS and SASEGT. Between the trimmed V and J ends, which lost 2 bases and 4 bases, there was a span of 6 bases. The CDR3 is CASSEIGGNTIYF. DNA for the CDR3: TGTGCCAGCAGTGAAATTGGAGGAAACACCATATATTTT.

The chain has TRBV30 and TRBJ2-1; 8 bases agree with TRBD1. Germline CDR1 reads GTSNPN; CDR2 reads SVGIG (reference sequence). The CDR3 runs to 12 residues. V lost 2 bases and J lost 9; bases outside the gene matches: 3. In nucleotides, the CDR3 is TGTGCCTGGAGTCCGACAGGGGTTGAGCAGTTCTTC. It encodes CAWSPTGVEQFF.

The chain recombines TRBV5-1 with TRBJ1-2, with 9 positions matching TRBD1. Germline assignment: CDR1 SGHRS and CDR2 YFSETQ. The V and J ends lost 0 bases and 5 bases, in that order; junction bases with no gene match: 11. The CDR3 is 17 amino acids. The CDR3 coding sequence is TGCGCCAGCAGCTTGGTCTCGGGACAGGGAGCCGGGTATGGCTACACCTTC. Protein product: CASSLVSGQGAGYGYTF.

V gene TRBV29-1 combines with J gene TRBJ1-2; D uncertain. The V gene lost 3 bases and the J gene lost 0 bases, with 8 bases spanning the gap. CDR3 length: 13 amino acids. CDR1 and CDR2 from the germline V gene are SQVTM and ANQGSEA. CDR3 sequence (DNA): TGCAGCGTTGACACCTTTTCTAACTATGGCTACACCTTC. This gives the protein CSVDTFSNYGYTF. Drawing the rest from reference TRBV29-1 and TRBJ1-2, the complete variable domain is SAVISQKPSRDICQRGTSLTIQCQVDSQVTMMFWYRQQPGQSLTLIATANQGSEATYESGFVIDKFPISRPNLTFSTLTVSNMSPEDSSIYLCSVDTFSNYGYTFGSGTRLTVV.

This rearrangement joins TRBV19 to TRBJ1-3; TRBD1 matches 8 bases. Germline V gene sequence: CDR1 LNHDA, CDR2 SQIVND (reference sequence). Losses at the gene ends were 5 bases for V and 0 bases for J; bases not matched to a gene: 3. This CDR3 has 15 residues. CDR3 sequence (DNA): TGTGCCAGTAGTGTAACAGGGGGCTCTGGAAACACCATATATTTT. This sequence encodes CASSVTGGSGNTIYF.

The chain is built from TRBV27 and TRBJ2-1, with TRBD1 matching over 9 bases. The CDR3 contains 15 residues. Germline CDR1 MNHEY, CDR2 SMNVEV (reference sequence). V was pared by 6 bases and J by 3 bases, with 6 bases of the junction left unmatched. CDR3 loop: CASSPWDRDYNEQFF. The CDR3 bases are TGTGCCAGCAGCCCGTGGGACAGGGACTACAATGAGCAGTTCTTC.

The chain has TRBV28 and TRBJ2-7; a weak D match, TRBD1 (7 bases). The CDR3 extends over 12 amino acids. CDR1 and CDR2 from the germline V gene are MDHEN and SYDVKM. V lost 8 bases to trimming and J lost 4 bases, with 12 bases between them. CDR3 DNA: TGTGCCAGCCAGGGGGGCCGGTACGAGCAGTACTTC. It is translated as CASQGGRYEQYF. Full variable domain (rest looked up from reference TRBV28 and TRBJ2-7): DVKVTQSSRYLVKRTGEKVFLECVQDMDHENMFWYRQDPGLGLRLIYFSYDVKMKEKGDIPEGYSVSREKKERFSLILESASTNQTSMYLCASQGGRYEQYFGPGTRLTVT.

V and J are TRBV5-1 and TRBJ2-1, with D unresolved. V dropped 4 bases and J dropped 6 bases, with 14 bases sitting between them. CDR3 length equals 14 residues. From germline, CDR1 is SGHRS and CDR2 YFSETQ. CDR3 region: CASSLGFFLNEQFF. Here the CDR3 DNA reads TGCGCCAGCAGCCTGGGGTTTTTCCTCAATGAGCAGTTCTTC.

The chain uses TRBV6-5 and TRBJ1-3; unclear D gene. Trimming removed 5 bases from V and 1 base from J, with 9 bases in between. The CDR3 is 14 amino acids. Germline V gene data show CDR1 as MNHEY and CDR2 as SVGAGI. Here the CDR3 reads CASSRFSSGNTIYF. The DNA for the CDR3 is TGTGCCAGCAGTCGCTTCTCGTCTGGAAACACCATATATTTT.

This chain links TRBV7-3 with TRBJ2-5, with D possibly called TRBD1 or TRBD2 (5 bases each). Per the germline V gene, CDR1 is SGHTA and CDR2 is FQGTGA. The CDR3 extends over 13 amino acids. V was shortened by 1 base and J by 4 bases, with 7 bases between the two germline ends. As DNA, the CDR3 is TGTGCCAGCAGCTTAAATGGGGGAGAGACCCAGTACTTC. Protein sequence: CASSLNGGETQYF.

This clone has just a few counts. This chain joins TRBV7-9 and TRBJ1-3, with a weak D call TRBD1 (5 bases). The CDR3 runs to 15 residues. Germline assignment: CDR1 SEHNR and CDR2 FQNEAQ (reference sequence). The germline V and J ends were trimmed by 5 bases and 3 bases, with 14 bases remaining between them. The CDR3 here is CASSASGRGGNTIYF. The CDR3 DNA reads as TGTGCCAGCAGCGCTTCGGGGAGGGGTGGAAACACCATATATTTT. The variable domain in full, completed from reference TRBV7-9 and TRBJ1-3, reads DTGVSQNPRHKITKRGQNVTFRCDPISEHNRLYWYRQTLGQGPEFLTYFQNEAQLEKSRLLSDRFSAERPKGSFSTLEIQRTEQGDSAMYLCASSASGRGGNTIYFGEGSWLTVV.

This rearrangement joins TRBV19 to TRBJ2-2; 7 positions agree with TRBD1. Trimming cost V 8 bases and J 5 bases; bases outside gene matches: 11. Germline loops: CDR1 LNHDA, CDR2 SQIVND (reference sequence). This CDR3 has 15 amino acids. The CDR3 DNA reads as TGTGCCAGTTCTTCAGAGGGGGCCTTGACCGGGGAGCTGTTTTTT. Protein sequence: CASSSEGALTGELFF. The whole variable domain, filled in from reference TRBV19 and TRBJ2-2, reads DGGITQSPKYLFRKEGQNVTLSCEQNLNHDAMYWYRQDPGQGLRLIYYSQIVNDFQKGDIAEGYSVSREKKESFPLTVTSAQKNPTAFYLCASSSEGALTGELFFGEGSRLTVL.

The chain links TRBV9 to TRBJ1-2; D is uncertain. CDR1 is SGDLS, CDR2 YYNGEE, per germline. This CDR3 has 14 amino acids. Trimming stripped 1 base from V and 2 bases from J, with 9 bases between. For the CDR3, the DNA is TGTGCCAGCAGCGTATGGGGTGGAAACTATGGCTACACCTTC. Its protein is CASSVWGGNYGYTF.

The V call is TRBV28, the J call TRBJ2-2; 10 bases agree with TRBD1. Germline lookup yields CDR1 MDHEN and CDR2 SYDVKM. There are 15 residues in the CDR3. V gave up 6 bases and J gave up 3 bases; unmatched junction bases: 4. The CDR3 DNA follows: TGTGCCAGCAGACCCGGGACAGGGGACACCGGGGAGCTGTTTTTT. Its protein product is CASRPGTGDTGELFF.

The chain is built from TRBV7-9 and TRBJ1-1, with a weak D call TRBD1 (6 bases). Between the trimmed V and J ends, which lost 1 base and 8 bases, there was a span of 14 bases. Germline loops: CDR1 SEHNR, CDR2 FQNEAQ (reference sequence). This CDR3 has 14 residues. The CDR3 reads CASSLGGLTGEAFF. CDR3 nucleotide sequence: TGTGCCAGCAGCTTAGGTGGGTTAACAGGGGAAGCTTTCTTT.

V gene TRBV7-2 combines with J gene TRBJ2-4, with a possible D match to TRBD1 (6 bases). Trimming removed 7 bases at V and 6 bases at J, with 16 bases between. Germline V gives CDR1 SGHTA, CDR2 FQGNSA. The CDR3 sequence is 14 residues long. CDR3 DNA: TGTGCCAGCAACCATTGGGGGCTGGGAAACATTCAGTACTTC. Protein: CASNHWGLGNIQYF.

This chain connects TRBV6-1 to TRBJ2-1; 10 positions match TRBD1. Germline-derived CDR1 and CDR2 are MNHNS and SASEGT. J gave up 4 bases and V 3 bases, and 3 bases lay outside the gene matches. This CDR3 contains 15 residues. The CDR3 region has the DNA TGTGCCAGCAGTGAGACAGGGGGCGCTTACAATGAGCAGTTCTTC. It encodes CASSETGGAYNEQFF.

This clone was found once. J is TRBJ1-1 and V is TRBV28; possible D gene TRBD1, 6 bases. Looked up from germline, CDR1 is MDHEN and CDR2 is SYDVKM. Trimming cost V 6 bases and J 1 base, with 15 bases left between them. The length of the CDR3 is 15 residues. The CDR3 is CASSRQDRRNTEAFF. In nucleotides, the CDR3 is TGTGCCAGCAGCCGACAGGACAGAAGGAACACTGAAGCTTTCTTT.

The chain carries TRBV10-3 and TRBJ2-3; no clear D gene. Trimming shortened V by 6 bases and J by 0 bases, and 10 bases separated the two germline ends. This CDR3 is built from 14 residues. Germline loops: CDR1 ENHRY, CDR2 SYGVKD. The DNA for the CDR3 is TGTGCCATCAGGAGGACGAGCAGCACAGATACGCAGTATTTT. Protein product: CAIRRTSSTDTQYF.

The V and J genes are TRBV7-6 and TRBJ2-4, with D possibly matching TRBD1 (5 bases). V lost 4 bases, J lost 6 bases, and 10 bases lay in between. The CDR3 loop spans 13 amino acids. Germline V lookup: CDR1 SGHVS, CDR2 FNYEAQ. The CDR3 DNA sequence: TGTGCCAGCAGCTCCCTCGACAGAAACATTCAGTACTTC. Its protein product is CASSSLDRNIQYF. Together with reference TRBV7-6 and TRBJ2-4, the CDR3 gives the full variable domain: GAGVSQSPRYKVTKRGQDVALRCDPISGHVSLYWYRQALGQGPEFLTYFNYEAQQDKSGLPNDRFSAERPEGSISTLTIQRTEQRDSAMYRCASSSLDRNIQYFGAGTRLSVL.

The chain couples TRBV5-1 to TRBJ1-1; 7 nucleotides match TRBD1. This CDR3 has 15 residues. Trimming cost V 4 bases and J 3 bases; bases outside gene matches: 9. Germline CDR1 is SGHRS and CDR2 is YFSETQ. The CDR3 is CASSPRQGIDTEAFF. The CDR3 region has the DNA TGCGCCAGCAGCCCCCGACAGGGTATCGACACTGAAGCTTTCTTT. Together with reference TRBV5-1 and TRBJ1-1, the CDR3 gives the full variable domain: KAGVTQTPRYLIKTRGQQVTLSCSPISGHRSVSWYQQTPGQGLQFLFEYFSETQRNKGNFPGRFSGRQFSNSRSEMNVSTLELGDSALYLCASSPRQGIDTEAFFGQGTRLTVV.